What follows is one T cell receptor beta chain and its context. As yet, its antigen is unknown. The read finishes 3 residues shy of the CDR3 end, and the germline J gene is used to complete it. Trimming left V 7 bases short and J 4 bases short, with 11 bases between. CDR3 length: 13 residues. CDR1 is LNHDA, CDR2 SQIVND, per germline (reference sequence). The protocol was immunoSEQ multiplex PCR, while the TCRdb copy is restricted to in-frame clones and leaves out a portion. The sample is made up of tens of thousands of clones, and the top ten hold 3.3% of it. The entry originates in a study of T cells in women clearing cervical HPV infection. Study context: Controls gave blood once infection was undetectable; cases at lesion identification.

General study findings and limits: Repertoire richness, not evenness, was significantly elevated in CIN3+ cases versus controls.

The sample was blood buffy coat. The chain joins TRBV19 to TRBJ2-1, with a weak D call TRBD2 (5 bases). The TCR originated in a woman aged 18-70 years with a cervical HPV16 infection that either progressed to CIN3+ or cleared (not recorded which). CDR3 amino acids: CASMSGRYNEQFF. The CDR3 DNA, read in part, is TGTGCCAGTATGTCGGGGAGATACAATGAG. The complete variable domain, with remaining parts taken from reference TRBV19 and TRBJ2-1, reads DGGITQSPKYLFRKEGQNVTLSCEQNLNHDAMYWYRQDPGQGLRLIYYSQIVNDFQKGDIAEGYSVSREKKESFPLTVTSAQKNPTAFYLCASMSGRYNEQFFGPGTRLTVL.